Listed below are T cell receptor beta chains from one sample, sequenced in a study of shared clonotypes between healthy human individuals. The method was immunoSEQ multiplex PCR; TCRdb's version includes in-frame clones alone and lacks a portion of them. The sample holds about 2.3 million clones, approximately 95% seen once. The specimen sequenced was naive CD4+ T cells from PBMCs. The source of these receptors is a man aged 18 to 30 in good health. Some clones in this sample may be carry-over from other donors' samples. Each CDR3 is given with its conserved first and last residue.

V gene	J gene	CDR3 protein
TRBV28	TRBJ2-1	CASSLPGLAGLGEQFF
TRBV9	TRBJ2-7	CASNSGSAYEQYF
TRBV19	TRBJ2-7	CASRRTSGTYEQYF
TRBV6-5	TRBJ2-1	CASSYSSRANEQFF
TRBV2	TRBJ1-4	CASSPATTNEKLFF
TRBV7-2	TRBJ2-7	CASSLAAGHSYEQYF
TRBV7-2	TRBJ2-7	CASSLEAGVEQYF
TRBV28	TRBJ2-7	CASHSSESDRGSYEQYF
TRBV7-2	TRBJ1-4	CASSLGRSRTNEKLFF
TRBV7-2	TRBJ1-1	CASSLALTGRIVFF
TRBV11-2	TRBJ2-5	CASSLDGRNQETQYF
TRBV15	TRBJ2-7	CATSRFLRTGAYEQYF
TRBV6-5	TRBJ1-5	CASSYPRRPQHF
TRBV5-6	TRBJ1-2	CASSLGTALYGYTF
TRBV16	TRBJ1-1	CASSPVAGVKGAFF
TRBV5-3	TRBJ1-4	CAWHPEEEKLFF
TRBV6-5	TRBJ2-7	CASSRQGGETYEQYF
TRBV27	TRBJ2-5	CASSWRGGGETQYF
TRBV5-4	TRBJ2-2	CALGNGAHAGELFF
TRBV9	TRBJ2-1	CASSVGTSKNWVGSYNEQFF
TRBV5-1	TRBJ1-1	CASSPEGSEAFF
TRBV2	TRBJ2-4	CASRTQGSIKNIQYF
TRBV11-1	TRBJ1-1	CASSVRQGAPFEAFF
TRBV6-5	TRBJ2-7	CASSYGTQDRPYEQYF
TRBV7-9	TRBJ1-1	CASSLVDTEAFF
TRBV25-1	TRBJ1-1	CASSAADRGDTEAFF
TRBV27	TRBJ1-4	CASSPKGREKLFF
TRBV5-5	TRBJ2-2	CASSLTGTGNTGELFF
TRBV19	TRBJ1-1	CASMRGNTEAFF
TRBV9	TRBJ1-2	CASSVEATGDYGYTF
TRBV5-1	TRBJ2-1	CASSFTGAYNEQFF
TRBV2	TRBJ2-3	CASILAGGTDTQYF
TRBV18	TRBJ2-1	CASSSTSGRDYNEQFF
TRBV5-4	TRBJ2-1	CASSSFPGRGLSNEQFF
TRBV10-3	TRBJ2-7	CAISTRDSPSEQYF
TRBV15	TRBJ2-1	CATSSLIGGYNEQFF
TRBV7-2	TRBJ2-5	CASSSQAQLPQETQYF
TRBV25-1	TRBJ1-2	CASSLGQGAYGYTF
TRBV6-5	TRBJ1-1	CASTRGNRGEAFF
TRBV18	TRBJ2-3	CASSPRQGTDTQYF